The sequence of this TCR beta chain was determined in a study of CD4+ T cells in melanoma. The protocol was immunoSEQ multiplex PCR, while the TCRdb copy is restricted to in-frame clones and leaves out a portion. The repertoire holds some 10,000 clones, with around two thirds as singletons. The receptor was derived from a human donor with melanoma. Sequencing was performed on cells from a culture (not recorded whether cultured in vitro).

The CDR3 DNA reads TGCGCCAGCAGCTTGGACCCAGGCCTAACCTTTGAAGCTTTCTTT. Residues: CASSLDPGLTFEAFF. The rearrangement joins TRBV5-1 to TRBJ1-1; D unresolved. The CDR3 has 15 amino acids. Trimming took off 0 bases at V and 7 bases at J, with 16 bases between the two ends. CDR1 and CDR2 (germline): SGHRS, YFSETQ. The variable domain in full, completed from reference TRBV5-1 and TRBJ1-1, reads KAGVTQTPRYLIKTRGQQVTLSCSPISGHRSVSWYQQTPGQGLQFLFEYFSETQRNKGNFPGRFSGRQFSNSRSEMNVSTLELGDSALYLCASSLDPGLTFEAFFGQGTRLTVV.